Presented here are 5 T cell receptor beta chains from one specimen sequenced in a study of early T cells in non-severe SARS-CoV-2 infection. Using its own MiXCR run on the 5' RACE reads, TCRdb lists one record per CDR3 protein. The table records roughly 45,000 distinct CDR3 sequences, around 6.5% of them present only once. Source: whole blood, taken at baseline. These receptors were taken from an adult who was a healthcare worker with PCR-confirmed SARS-CoV-2 infection or an uninfected control (not recorded which).

This clonotype appeared a few times. V usage is TRBV6-5 and J usage is TRBJ1-5; TRBD1 agrees at 7 bases. Germline V gene data show CDR1 as MNHEY and CDR2 as SVGAGI. The CDR3 is made up of 15 amino acids. V shed 6 bases, J shed 2 bases, and the junction held 7 bases outside the gene matches. CDR3 sequence: CASRPTGVGNQPQHF. Here the CDR3 DNA reads TGTGCCAGCAGACCTACAGGGGTTGGCAATCAGCCCCAGCATTTT.

The gene calls are TRBV7-6 and TRBJ2-7; the match to TRBD2 covers 10 bases. J gave up 9 bases and V 4 bases, and 12 bases lay outside the gene matches. The germline CDR1 and CDR2 sequences are SGHVS and FNYEAQ. The CDR3 contains 15 residues. The DNA for the CDR3 is TGTGCCAGCAGCTCCTCTAGCGGGAGTTCAACGGGGCAGTACTTC. This sequence encodes CASSSSSGSSTGQYF.

This clonotype has at least ten counts. This CDR3 reads CSARDSSGRAGTDTQYF. In DNA form, the CDR3 reads TGCAGTGCCCGTGACTCTAGCGGGAGGGCAGGCACAGATACGCAGTATTTT. This chain uses TRBV20-1 with TRBJ2-3; 12 nucleotides match TRBD2. This CDR3 spans 17 amino acids. J gave up 1 base and V 6 bases, and 11 bases lay outside the gene matches. Looked up from germline, CDR1 is DFQATT and CDR2 is SNEGSKA (reference sequence).

This chain joins TRBV6-2 or TRBV6-3 and TRBJ2-7, with TRBD1 matching over 9 bases. Germline assignment: CDR1 MNHEY and CDR2 SVGEGT. Losses at the gene ends were 5 bases for V and 4 bases for J; bases not matched to a gene: 12. This CDR3 is 16 amino acids long. The CDR3 region is CASSHQTGGVKYEQYF. The CDR3, as DNA: TGTGCCAGCAGTCACCAGACAGGGGGAGTCAAGTACGAGCAGTACTTC.

At least ten counts were recorded for this clonotype. The chain employs TRBV29-1 and TRBJ2-5, with D perhaps given as TRBD1 or TRBD2 (5 bases each). The V and J ends lost 4 bases and 9 bases respectively, with 21 bases between them. Germline CDR1 SQVTM, CDR2 ANQGSEA. The CDR3 length is 14 residues. This CDR3 reads CSVVSGTRSSAQYF. DNA of the CDR3: TGCAGCGTTGTCTCCGGGACCCGAAGTTCGGCCCAGTACTTC.